The 5 T cell receptor beta chains presented below share a single source sample, sequenced in a study of vaccination effects on CD4 cells after COVID-19. ViraFEST assay sequencing came after antigen-specific CD4+ T cells were expanded with viral peptide pools. Culture lasted approximately 10 days before CD4+ T cell isolation. PCR-confirmed SARS-CoV-2 infection occurred in the person between March and December 2020. The cohort was immunized with two doses of either the BNT162b2 or mRNA-1273 vaccine. Clones were read by immunoSEQ multiplex PCR, and TCRdb kept only the in-frame ones, dropping some. Counted here are 14,000 or so clones, around three quarters occurring once; the ten biggest clones make up 29%. No antigens are known for them. Here the sequenced sample was CD4+ T cells from PBMCs cultured with HCoV-NL63 spike peptides, taken after COVID-19 vaccination. The receptors originated from a human donor who had a prior SARS-CoV-2 infection.

V usage is TRBV10-3 and J usage is TRBJ2-3; a possible D gene is TRBD2 (6 bases). Trimming pared 4 bases from V and 2 bases from J, leaving 7 bases between. CDR3 length: 13 amino acids. Per the germline V gene, CDR1 is ENHRY and CDR2 is SYGVKD. The CDR3 region has the DNA TGTGCCATCAGTGCGGGAGACACAGATACGCAGTATTTT. This gives the protein CAISAGDTDTQYF.

The CDR3 region is CASSLERVGSYEQYF. The CDR3, as DNA: TGTGCCAGCAGCTTAGAGAGGGTAGGTTCCTACGAGCAGTACTTC. This chain connects TRBV7-2 to TRBJ2-7; D perhaps matches TRBD2 (5 bases). This CDR3 contains 15 residues. Looked up from germline, CDR1 is SGHTA and CDR2 is FQGNSA. V was cut by 1 base and J by 1 base, with 11 bases left in between.

In DNA, the CDR3 is TGCGCCAGCAGCGGGGACAGTTCATCGGGATCACCCCTCCACTTT. This encodes CASSGDSSSGSPLHF. This sequence joins TRBV5-1 and TRBJ1-6; TRBD1 aligns across 7 bases. CDR1 and CDR2 from the germline V gene are SGHRS and YFSETQ. The CDR3 loop spans 15 amino acids. Unmatched junction bases numbered 11, after V lost 4 bases and J lost 10 bases.

The chain has TRBV10-3 and TRBJ2-3, with D uncertain. The CDR3 runs 13 residues. V lost 3 bases and J lost 1, with 5 bases in between. Per germline, CDR1 ENHRY and CDR2 SYGVKD. CDR3: CAISEQRTDTQYF. CDR3 sequence (DNA): TGTGCCATCAGTGAACAGCGCACAGATACGCAGTATTTT.

This sequence joins TRBV11-3 and TRBJ1-1; a weak D match, TRBD1 (5 bases). CDR1 is SGHNT and CDR2 is YENEEA in the germline V gene. The CDR3 spans 15 residues. With 3 bases removed from V and 4 bases from J, the gap between germline ends came to 15 bases. The CDR3 DNA reads as TGTGCCAGCAGCTTTGGCAGGCAAAGGGGCACTGAAGCTTTCTTT. The encoded protein is CASSFGRQRGTEAFF.